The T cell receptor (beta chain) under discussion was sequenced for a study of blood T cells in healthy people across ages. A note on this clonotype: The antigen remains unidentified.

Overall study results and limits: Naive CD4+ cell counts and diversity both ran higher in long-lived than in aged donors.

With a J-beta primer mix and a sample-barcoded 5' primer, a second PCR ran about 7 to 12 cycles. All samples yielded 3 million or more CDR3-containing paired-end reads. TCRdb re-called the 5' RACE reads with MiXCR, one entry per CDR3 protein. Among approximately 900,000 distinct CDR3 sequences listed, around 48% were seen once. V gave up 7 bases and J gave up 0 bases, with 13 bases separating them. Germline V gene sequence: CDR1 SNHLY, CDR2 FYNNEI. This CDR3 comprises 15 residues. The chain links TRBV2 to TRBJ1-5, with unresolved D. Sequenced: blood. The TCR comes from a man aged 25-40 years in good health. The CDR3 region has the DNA TGTGCCAGCAACCAAATGGACCGTAGCAATCAGCCCCAGCATTTT. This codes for CASNQMDRSNQPQHF. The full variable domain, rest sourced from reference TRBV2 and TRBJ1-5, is EPEVTQTPSHQVTQMGQEVILRCVPISNHLYFYWYRQILGQKVEFLVSFYNNEISEKSEIFDDQFSVERPDGSNFTLKIRSTKLEDSAMYFCASNQMDRSNQPQHFGDGTRLSIL.